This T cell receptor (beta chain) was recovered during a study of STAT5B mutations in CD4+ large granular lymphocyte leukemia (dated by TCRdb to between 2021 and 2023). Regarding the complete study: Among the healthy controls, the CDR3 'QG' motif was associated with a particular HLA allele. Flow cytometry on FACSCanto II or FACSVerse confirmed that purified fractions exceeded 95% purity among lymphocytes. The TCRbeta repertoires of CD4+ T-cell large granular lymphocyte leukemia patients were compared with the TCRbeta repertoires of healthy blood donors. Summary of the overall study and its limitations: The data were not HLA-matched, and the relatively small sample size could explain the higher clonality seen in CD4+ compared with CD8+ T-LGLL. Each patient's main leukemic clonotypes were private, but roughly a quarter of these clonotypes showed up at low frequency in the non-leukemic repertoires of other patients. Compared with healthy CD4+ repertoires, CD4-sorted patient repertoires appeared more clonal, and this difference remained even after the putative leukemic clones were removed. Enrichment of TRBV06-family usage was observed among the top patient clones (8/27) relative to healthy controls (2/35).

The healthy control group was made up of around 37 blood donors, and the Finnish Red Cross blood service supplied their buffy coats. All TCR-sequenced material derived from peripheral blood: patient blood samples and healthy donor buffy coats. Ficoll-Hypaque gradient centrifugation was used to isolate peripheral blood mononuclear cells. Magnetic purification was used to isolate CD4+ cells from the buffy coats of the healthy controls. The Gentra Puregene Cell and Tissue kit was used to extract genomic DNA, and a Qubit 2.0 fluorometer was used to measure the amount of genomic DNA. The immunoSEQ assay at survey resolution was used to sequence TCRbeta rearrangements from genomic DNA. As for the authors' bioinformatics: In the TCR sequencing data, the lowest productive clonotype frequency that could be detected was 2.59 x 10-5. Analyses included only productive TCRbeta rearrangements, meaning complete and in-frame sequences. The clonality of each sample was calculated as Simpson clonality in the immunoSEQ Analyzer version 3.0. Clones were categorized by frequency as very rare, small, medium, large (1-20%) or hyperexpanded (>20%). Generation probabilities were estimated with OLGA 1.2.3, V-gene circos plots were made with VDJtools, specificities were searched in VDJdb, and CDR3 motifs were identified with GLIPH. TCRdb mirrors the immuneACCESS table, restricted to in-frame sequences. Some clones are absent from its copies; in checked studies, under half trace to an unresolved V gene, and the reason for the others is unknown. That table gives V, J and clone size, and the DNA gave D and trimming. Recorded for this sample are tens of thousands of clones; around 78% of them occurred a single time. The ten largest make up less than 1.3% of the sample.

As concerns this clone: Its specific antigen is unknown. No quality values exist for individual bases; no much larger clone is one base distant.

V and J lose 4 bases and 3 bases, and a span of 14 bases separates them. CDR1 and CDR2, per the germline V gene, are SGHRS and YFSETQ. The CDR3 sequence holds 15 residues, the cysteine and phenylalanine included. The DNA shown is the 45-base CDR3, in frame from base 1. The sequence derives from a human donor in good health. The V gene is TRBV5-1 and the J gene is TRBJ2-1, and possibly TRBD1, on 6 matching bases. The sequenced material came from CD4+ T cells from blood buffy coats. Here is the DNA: TGCGCCAGCAGCATCAGGGGTCACATCTACAATGAGCAGTTCTTC. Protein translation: CASSIRGHIYNEQFF.